This T cell receptor beta chain was observed in a study of blood T cells in healthy people across ages. The second PCR ran roughly 6 to 11 cycles with a sample-barcoded 5' primer and J-beta primers. Every cDNA was tagged by a template-switch adaptor with 12 random nucleotides. TCRdb itself ran the 5' RACE reads through MiXCR, one entry per CDR3 protein. This sample has about 800,000 distinct CDR3 sequences, with roughly 25% found just once. There are 17 residues in the CDR3. The germline V gene has CDR1 SGDLS and CDR2 YYNGEE. V dropped 0 bases and J dropped 3; count of bases not matched to a gene: 10. In its sample, this clonotype was seen a few times. This sample was shared with a second study, whose subject was T cells of mothers and their children. That work contributes: Once extracted, all RNA went into cDNA synthesis at about 1.5 ug per 15 ul. From each mother came over 9.5 million TCR beta CDR3 reads, and from each child came 2.5 million to 3.5 million.

This TCR came from a boy between 10 and 17 years old in good health. This chain links TRBV9 with TRBJ2-7, with 9 positions matching TRBD2. The source material was blood. The CDR3 reads CASSVGSEREALYEQYF. CDR3 nucleotide sequence: TGTGCCAGCAGCGTAGGTTCCGAGCGGGAGGCCCTCTACGAGCAGTACTTC. The variable domain in full, completed from reference TRBV9 and TRBJ2-7, reads DSGVTQTPKHLITATGQRVTLRCSPRSGDLSVYWYQQSLDQGLQFLIQYYNGEERAKGNILERFSAQQFPDLHSELNLSSLELGDSALYFCASSVGSEREALYEQYFGPGTRLTVT.